A single sample gave rise to the 19 T cell receptor beta chains below, sequenced in a study of response to subunit inactivated influenza vaccine. One entry per CDR3 protein results from TCRdb running MiXCR on the RT-PCR reads. The sample shows around 570,000 distinct CDR3 sequences, approximately 10% of them seen only once. These data were also reused for a study on T cells expressing NK-cell markers. That investigation notes: Libraries used 5'RACE template switching adding universal primer site and UMIs.

The sample consisted of PBMCs from blood, taken on the day of vaccination. The source of these receptors is a middle-aged man who received an inactivated influenza vaccine.

This sequence joins TRBV12-3 or TRBV12-4 and TRBJ2-7; D is perhaps TRBD2 (6 bases). The length of the CDR3 is 12 residues. V was trimmed by 5 bases and J by 5 bases, leaving 10 bases between them. The CDR3 region is CASSRERDEQYF. CDR3 sequence (DNA): TGTGCCAGCAGTCGGGAGCGCGACGAGCAGTACTTC.

This clonotype was seen only a few times. The V and J genes are TRBV11-2 and TRBJ2-7, with 12 bases that match TRBD1. Germline-derived CDR1 and CDR2 are SGHAT and FQNNGV. The CDR3 covers 16 residues. Trimming took 0 bases from V and 7 from J; bases not matched to a gene: 7. The CDR3, as DNA: TGTGCCAGCAGCTTAGACCGGGACAGGGGGCGGCGGGAGCAGTACTTC. This codes for CASSLDRDRGRREQYF. Full variable domain (remainder filled in from reference TRBV11-2 and TRBJ2-7): EAGVAQSPRYKIIEKRQSVAFWCNPISGHATLYWYQQILGQGPKLLIQFQNNGVVDDSQLPKDRFSAERLKGVDSTLKIQPAKLEDSAVYLCASSLDRDRGRREQYFGPGTRLTVT.

Only a few counts were recorded for this clonotype. The V and J genes are TRBV6-2 or TRBV6-3 and TRBJ2-5, with D possibly TRBD2 on 6 matching bases. Germline V gene data show CDR1 as MNHEY and CDR2 as SVGEGT. The CDR3 is 17 amino acids. V gave up 0 bases and J gave up 2 bases, with 16 bases separating them. This CDR3 is CASSYSSSGRTQETQYF. In nucleotides, the CDR3 is TGTGCCAGCAGTTACTCGAGTAGCGGCCGCACACAAGAGACCCAGTACTTC.

J is TRBJ2-7 and V is TRBV18; no clear D gene. CDR1 is KGHSH, CDR2 LQKENI, per germline. This CDR3 has 13 amino acids. V was trimmed by 6 bases and J by 3 bases, leaving 12 bases between them. Written as DNA, the CDR3 is TGTGCCAGCTCCCCCCAAGATCGCTACGAGCAGTACTTC. Translated: CASSPQDRYEQYF. The full variable domain, in which reference TRBV18 and TRBJ2-7 provide the parts outside the CDR3, is NAGVMQNPRHLVRRRGQEARLRCSPMKGHSHVYWYRQLPEEGLKFMVYLQKENIIDESGMPKERFSAEFPKEGPSILRIQQVVRGDSAAYFCASSPQDRYEQYFGPGTRLTVT.

The rearrangement uses TRBV20-1 and TRBJ2-2, with TRBD1 identical over 10 bases. Germline assignment: CDR1 DFQATT and CDR2 SNEGSKA (reference sequence). V lost 4 bases, J lost 6 bases, and 8 bases stayed unmatched. This CDR3 region has 15 residues. CDR3 bases: TGCAGTGCTAAAAGACAGGGGGCTTCCCCCGGGGAGCTGTTTTTT. It encodes CSAKRQGASPGELFF.

This chain uses TRBV7-9 with TRBJ1-2; D remains ambiguous. Trimming pared 3 bases from V and 7 bases from J, leaving 15 bases between. Germline V gene sequence: CDR1 SEHNR, CDR2 FQNEAQ (reference sequence). The CDR3 is 14 amino acids. CDR3 protein: CASSFPSPSGGYTF. The DNA for the CDR3 is TGTGCCAGCAGCTTTCCAAGCCCCTCGGGTGGCTACACCTTC.

The chain couples TRBV9 to TRBJ2-5; tentative D call: TRBD1 (6 bases). Per the germline V gene, CDR1 is SGDLS and CDR2 is YYNGEE. The CDR3 runs to 14 residues. Trimming left V 2 bases short and J 3 bases short, with 11 bases between. The CDR3 region has the DNA TGTGCCAGCAGCGTCACAGGGCGTAAAGAGACCCAGTACTTC. Translated: CASSVTGRKETQYF. Looking up the rest from reference TRBV9 and TRBJ2-5 gives the full variable domain: DSGVTQTPKHLITATGQRVTLRCSPRSGDLSVYWYQQSLDQGLQFLIQYYNGEERAKGNILERFSAQQFPDLHSELNLSSLELGDSALYFCASSVTGRKETQYFGPGTRLLVL.

The table lists this clonotype with a few counts. The rearrangement links TRBV5-1 to TRBJ2-5; TRBD2 aligns across 7 bases. Per germline, CDR1 SGHRS and CDR2 YFSETQ. V was pared by 4 bases and J by 2 bases, with 5 bases of the junction left unmatched. CDR3 length equals 14 residues. As DNA, the CDR3 is TGCGCCAGCAGCGGGTCTAGCGGACAAGAGACCCAGTACTTC. Translating gives CASSGSSGQETQYF.

The chain uses TRBV29-1 and TRBJ1-1, with a possible D match to TRBD1 (6 bases). This CDR3 contains 14 residues. Per germline, CDR1 SQVTM and CDR2 ANQGSEA. Between the trimmed V and J ends, which lost 7 bases and 1 base, there was a span of 16 bases. The CDR3 region has the DNA TGCAGCGAGACCGCCAGGGGAACGAACACTGAAGCTTTCTTT. It is translated as CSETARGTNTEAFF.

The chain is built from TRBV5-1 and TRBJ2-7; TRBD1 agrees at 10 bases. The CDR3 extends over 13 amino acids. The germline CDR1 and CDR2 sequences are SGHRS and YFSETQ. V shed 5 bases, J shed 4 bases, and the junction held 3 bases outside the gene matches. CDR3 in amino acids: CASRWTGGYEQYF. As DNA, the CDR3 is TGCGCCAGCAGATGGACAGGGGGGTACGAGCAGTACTTC.

This clonotype has a handful of counts. This chain joins TRBV5-1 and TRBJ1-1; D remains ambiguous. V lost 4 bases to trimming and J lost 5 bases, with 15 bases between them. Germline V lookup: CDR1 SGHRS, CDR2 YFSETQ. CDR3 length: 14 amino acids. The CDR3 bases are TGCGCCAGCAGCCTTGGGAATTCCGGGACTGAAGCTTTCTTT. It codes for CASSLGNSGTEAFF.

This clonotype showed up many times. The chain uses TRBV20-1 and TRBJ2-1; a possible D gene is TRBD2 (5 bases). The germline gives CDR1 DFQATT, CDR2 SNEGSKA (reference sequence). The CDR3 consists of 14 residues. V dropped 0 bases and J dropped 7 bases, with 13 bases sitting between them. The CDR3 is CSARDPYTSNEQFF. CDR3 bases: TGCAGTGCTAGAGACCCGTACACTAGTAATGAGCAGTTCTTC.

The rearrangement links TRBV4-2 to TRBJ1-5, with D unclear. There are 16 residues in the CDR3. V was clipped by 0 bases and J by 1 base, with 10 bases between them. CDR1 LGHNA and CDR2 YNFKEQ come from the germline V gene. The CDR3 here is CASSQDRIGSNQPQHF. In nucleotides, the CDR3 is TGTGCCAGCAGCCAAGATCGGATCGGGAGCAATCAGCCCCAGCATTTT.

The chain uses TRBV15 and TRBJ2-2; 9 bases map to TRBD1. Germline V gene data show CDR1 as LNHNV and CDR2 as YYDKDF (reference sequence). The CDR3 extends over 15 amino acids. V lost 4 bases to trimming and J lost 6 bases; unmatched junction nucleotides: 6. CDR3 in amino acids: CATSTNRGLAGELFF. The CDR3 coding sequence is TGTGCCACCAGCACCAACAGGGGGCTAGCCGGGGAGCTGTTTTTT.

J is TRBJ2-1 and V is TRBV3-1, with D possibly matching TRBD2 (5 bases). V lost 0 bases and J lost 0, with 15 bases in between. This CDR3 is built from 18 residues. Per germline, CDR1 LGHDT and CDR2 YNNKEL (reference sequence). The CDR3 sequence is CASSQDVLAWSSYNEQFF. The CDR3 region has the DNA TGTGCCAGCAGCCAAGACGTGCTAGCATGGAGCTCCTACAATGAGCAGTTCTTC.

V and J are TRBV9 and TRBJ2-1, with 7 nucleotides matching TRBD1. CDR3 length: 15 residues. The V gene end was trimmed by 2 bases and the J gene end by 4 bases; junction bases not matched to a gene: 6. Germline V gene data show CDR1 as SGDLS and CDR2 as YYNGEE. The CDR3 loop is CASSVRDSTYNEQFF. CDR3 bases: TGTGCCAGCAGCGTCCGGGACAGCACTTACAATGAGCAGTTCTTC.

V is TRBV7-9 and J is TRBJ2-7; no reliable D call. This CDR3 contains 12 residues. Germline loops: CDR1 SEHNR, CDR2 FQNEAQ (reference sequence). The V end lost 3 bases, the J end lost 6 bases, and 9 bases lay between the germline ends. CDR3 amino acids: CASSFVGREQYF. In nucleotides, the CDR3 is TGTGCCAGCAGCTTCGTCGGTCGCGAGCAGTACTTC.

This clonotype was observed at least ten times. The chain links TRBV28 to TRBJ2-5; possibly TRBD2 for D (5 bases). The CDR3 runs 14 residues. CDR1 is MDHEN, CDR2 SYDVKM, per germline. The ends were cut back, 3 bases at V and 5 bases at J, with 13 bases in the middle. The CDR3 nucleotides read TGTGCCAGCAGTTTTTCAGGCGGGTCTGAGACCCAGTACTTC. It encodes CASSFSGGSETQYF.

This clonotype was counted only a few times. The rearrangement links TRBV20-1 to TRBJ1-1; tentative D call: TRBD1 (6 bases). Germline loops: CDR1 DFQATT, CDR2 SNEGSKA (reference sequence). This CDR3 spans 14 amino acids. The V end was cut by 3 bases, the J end by 0 bases, with 11 bases between. DNA for the CDR3: TGCAGTGCTAGCCAGGGGCACCTGAACACTGAAGCTTTCTTT. It encodes CSASQGHLNTEAFF.